The clone carrying this TCR beta chain came up a few times. The CDR3 is made up of 16 amino acids. Per germline, CDR1 SGHTA and CDR2 FQGNSA. The V segment lost 3 bases and the J segment 9 bases; nucleotides outside the gene matches: 14. This specimen belongs to a study of blood T cell repertoires in COVID-19. At the level of the study: PBMCs, B-cell-depleted T cells, or T cells provided the cDNA or gDNA that made up the material.

Original methodology: The assay estimated nucleated cells by amplifying reference gene primers. Method: immunoSEQ multiplex PCR; TCRdb's copy keeps in-frame clones and lacks some. That table gives V, J and clone size, and the DNA gave D and trimming. The sample consists of approximately 350,000 clones, 83% of them appearing once. The source is a man aged 25-45 years with active or convalescent COVID-19. V is TRBV7-2 and J is TRBJ2-1; TRBD1 aligns across 7 bases. The sample was peripheral blood. The CDR3 nucleotides are TGTGCCAGCAGCTTTTACCGACAGGGAAGGGACGGTGAGCAGTTCTTC. Translating it yields CASSFYRQGRDGEQFF.